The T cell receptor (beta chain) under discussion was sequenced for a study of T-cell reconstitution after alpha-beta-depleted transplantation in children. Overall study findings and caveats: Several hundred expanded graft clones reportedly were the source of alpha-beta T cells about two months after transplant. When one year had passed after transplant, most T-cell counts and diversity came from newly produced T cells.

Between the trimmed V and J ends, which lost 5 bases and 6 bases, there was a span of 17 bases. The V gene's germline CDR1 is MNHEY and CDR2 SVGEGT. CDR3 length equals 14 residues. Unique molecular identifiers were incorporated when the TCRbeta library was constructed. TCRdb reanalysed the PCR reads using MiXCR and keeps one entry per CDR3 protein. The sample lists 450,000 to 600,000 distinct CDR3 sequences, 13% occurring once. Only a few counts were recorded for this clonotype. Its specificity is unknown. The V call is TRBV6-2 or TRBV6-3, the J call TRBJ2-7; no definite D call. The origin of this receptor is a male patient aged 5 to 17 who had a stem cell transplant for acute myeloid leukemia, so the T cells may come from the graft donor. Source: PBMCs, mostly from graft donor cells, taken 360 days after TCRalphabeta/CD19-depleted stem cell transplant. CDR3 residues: CASSRTPEYGEQYF. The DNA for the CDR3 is TGTGCCAGCAGTAGGACCCCGGAGTACGGCGAGCAGTACTTC.